This TCR beta chain was sequenced during a study of vaccination and CD4 T cells after COVID-19 (dated by TCRdb to between 2021 and 2023). A note on the overall study: Every convalescent patient had a positive nasal swab PCR test for SARS-CoV-2, with mild disease in nine or ten patients and severe disease in one. In around nine COVID-19 convalescent patients and a few infection-naive healthy vaccine recipients, the spike-specific CD4+ TCR repertoire before mRNA vaccination was compared with the repertoire after mRNA vaccination. The convalescent cohort comprised six males and four females, including two Hispanic individuals, seven Caucasians, two Asians and one multiracial person. In control cultures, a CEFX viral epitope pool was used as positive control, an HIV-1 Nef peptide pool was used as negative control, or no peptide was added. The cultures were stimulated with overlapping spike peptide pools from SARS-CoV-2 and from the common cold coronaviruses HCoV-NL63, HCoV-OC43 and HCoV-229E. Two doses of either the Pfizer-BioNTech BNT162b2 vaccine (n=8) or the Moderna mRNA-1273 vaccine (n=2) were administered to participants. Post-COVID blood samples were collected from convalescent patients a median of approximately 100 days after diagnosis, with a range of about 30 to 170 days. Post-vaccine blood samples were obtained a median of approximately 70 days after the second vaccine dose, with a range of about 14 to 250 days. Broader findings and caveats from the paper: Although the median number of SARS-CoV-2-reactive clonotypes went up from 20 to 25 after infection to 35 to 40 after vaccination, the increase was not significant. The study included relatively few convalescent patients and did not analyze early timepoints after natural infection. Among the post-vaccine SARS-CoV-2-reactive clones in convalescent patients, a median 86.3% showed up only after vaccination, which suggests vaccine-specific priming. Nearly all vaccine-specific clones in convalescent patients (304 of 307) were mono-reactive for SARS-CoV-2 spike rather than cross-reactive with common cold coronaviruses.

The library was generated by PCR. DNA from cultured CD4+ T cells underwent TCR sequencing with the Oncomine TCR Beta short-read assay at the Johns Hopkins FTIC core. Genomic DNA was extracted from the cultured CD4+ T cells with the QIAamp micro DNA kit. The Oncomine TCR Beta libraries from cultured CD4+ T cells were pooled using unique dual indexes and then sequenced on an Illumina iSeq 100. From the authors' description of their analysis: Non-productive sequences were removed, and CDR3s not starting with C, not ending with F or W, or shorter than 7 amino acids were discarded. The MANAFEST web application was used to identify antigen-specific clonotypes by comparing peptide-stimulated wells against reference wells and other culture wells. An FDR below 0.05, an odds ratio above 5, and a productive frequency above 0.1% in at least two of three replicate wells were required for clones to be considered positive. Clonotypes that were significantly expanded in both SARS-CoV-2 spike wells and at least one common cold coronavirus spike condition were defined as cross-reactive. Using R version 3.6.1, CDR3 homology was evaluated through Levenshtein distances (stringdist) along with unrooted phylogenetic trees (ape). TCRdb applied fastp at Q25 and MiXCR to the public reads, then kept only in-frame beta chains. Every distinct CDR3 protein forms one entry, paired with its most common genes and DNA. These V and J calls rely on TCRdb rather than the paper's analysis. For this sample there are approximately 20,000 distinct CDR3 sequences; approximately 70% appear just once. The ten largest clones add up to around 5.8% of the sample.

This clonotype has just one count. The clone's antigen remains unknown. Base-call qualities are not available, and no considerably larger clone is one nucleotide away. Single-read evidence is weak. The treatment or condition label here, explained by the study, means: roughly ten-day PBMC culture with coronavirus spike peptide pools or control peptides (ViraFEST assay). The ViraFEST assay, used in the study, expanded antigen-specific T cells with peptide pools and then identified the expanded clonotypes through TCR sequencing. The positive SARS-CoV-2 PCR tests of the convalescent patients were dated from March to December 2020, before the Alpha, Beta and Delta variants emerged in the United States. Each well held approximately 2 million PBMCs cultured in IMDM containing roughly 5% human AB serum and around 10 IU/ml IL-2, with 10 ug/ml peptide pools added. On days 3 and 7, half of the culture medium was replaced with fresh IL-2-containing medium. CD4+ T cells were isolated after around ten days of culture through negative selection using the EasySep CD4+ T cell isolation kit. Ficoll-Paque Plus gradient centrifugation was used to isolate PBMCs from whole blood, and the isolated PBMCs were then either used fresh or cryopreserved at -140C. Each culture condition was generally run in triplicate wells.

The CDR3 holds 15 amino acids from the cysteine to the phenylalanine. Only CDR3 DNA remains: 45 bases, in frame from the first base. Ends trimmed: V by 5 bases, J by 6 bases; bases unmatched to a gene: 13. The chain is assembled from TRBV12-3 or TRBV12-4 and TRBJ2-7, with TRBD1 matching 7 junction bases. This sequence was found in a human donor who had recovered from COVID-19. What was sequenced was CD4+ T cells from blood, cultured in vitro. For the CDR3, the sequence is CASSPRDGQVFEQYF. Here is the DNA: TGTGCCAGCAGTCCACGGGACGGACAGGTCTTCGAGCAGTACTTC.